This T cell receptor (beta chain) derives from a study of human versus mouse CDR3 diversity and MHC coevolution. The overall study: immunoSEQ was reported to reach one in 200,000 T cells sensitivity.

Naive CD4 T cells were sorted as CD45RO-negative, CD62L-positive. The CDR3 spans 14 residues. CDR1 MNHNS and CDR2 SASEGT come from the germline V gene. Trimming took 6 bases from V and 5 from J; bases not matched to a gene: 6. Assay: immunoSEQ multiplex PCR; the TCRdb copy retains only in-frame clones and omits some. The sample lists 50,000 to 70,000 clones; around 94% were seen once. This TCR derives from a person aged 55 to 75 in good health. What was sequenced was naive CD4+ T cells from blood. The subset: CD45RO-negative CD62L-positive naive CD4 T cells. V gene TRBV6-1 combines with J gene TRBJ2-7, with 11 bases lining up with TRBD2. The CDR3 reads CASRVAGGPNEQYF. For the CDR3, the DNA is TGTGCCAGCAGGGTAGCGGGAGGGCCGAACGAGCAGTACTTC.